This T cell receptor (beta chain) comes out of a study of vaccination effects on CD4 cells after COVID-19. V lost 0 bases, J lost 4 bases, and 2 bases stayed unmatched. Germline V lookup: CDR1 SGHDT, CDR2 YYEEEE. The CDR3 totals 15 residues. Using immunoSEQ multiplex PCR, the repertoire was profiled, and TCRdb retains in-frame clones only, with some absent. The sample has 30,000 to 45,000 clones, almost 85% seen once; the top ten hold less than 2%. This clone was recorded a few times. Its antigen is currently unknown. Before any sequencing was done, the ViraFEST assay used viral peptide pools to expand antigen-specific CD4+ T cells. CD4+ T cell isolation took place after 10 days of culture. Every participant took two doses of the BNT162b2 or mRNA-1273 vaccine.

This sequence originates from a human donor who received a COVID-19 vaccine. Some clones in this sample may be carry-over from other donors' samples. Sequenced material: CD4+ T cells from PBMCs cultured with HCoV-NL63 spike peptides, taken after COVID-19 vaccination. The rearrangement joins TRBV5-6 to TRBJ1-5; 9 bases agree with TRBD1. This CDR3 is CASSLGGTGNQPQHF. Written as DNA, the CDR3 is TGTGCCAGCAGCTTGGGGGGGACAGGGAATCAGCCCCAGCATTTT.